Below, 3 T cell receptor beta chains from the same sample are listed, as sequenced in a study of persistence of HIV-infected CD4 T cells. Cells were stimulated with CMV-infected fibroblast lysates at 8.5 to 10 ug/mL. Responding CD4+ T cells were sorted by upregulation of both CD40 ligand and CD69. Antigen specificity for these receptors is unknown. The immunoSEQ assay was version 4, run in survey mode. Assay used: immunoSEQ multiplex PCR; TCRdb lists only in-frame clones, some missing. This sample has over 15,000 clones, with around 60% found just once. The sequenced sample was CD4+ T cells sorted from PBMCs after approximately 19-hour stimulation, obtained from a patient who received antiretroviral therapy. The origin of the receptors is an adult woman with HIV who was CMV-seropositive.

V and J are TRBV30 and TRBJ2-7; 7 bases agree with TRBD1. J gave up 6 bases and V 5 bases, and 10 bases lay outside the gene matches. Germline CDR1 reads GTSNPN; CDR2 reads SVGIG (reference sequence). The CDR3 loop spans 13 amino acids. CDR3 residues: CAWGQAPLGEQYV. Written as DNA, the CDR3 is TGTGCCTGGGGACAGGCCCCTTTGGGCGAGCAGTACGTC.

J is TRBJ2-5 and V is TRBV19, with 7 bases aligning to TRBD1. The CDR3 length is 15 residues. Germline V gene data show CDR1 as LNHDA and CDR2 as SQIVND (reference sequence). The ends lost 3 bases at V and 5 bases at J; junction bases unmatched: 9. CDR3: CASSMGDREGETQYF. The CDR3 DNA is TGTGCCAGTAGTATGGGGGACAGAGAAGGCGAGACCCAGTACTTC.

The V and J genes are TRBV11-1 and TRBJ2-6; tentatively, D is TRBD2 (6 bases). This CDR3 region has 16 residues. V was cut by 5 bases and J by 0 bases, with 11 bases left in between. Germline loops: CDR1 SGHAT, CDR2 FQDESV (reference sequence). CDR3 bases: TGTGCCAGCAGCCGGGTGGGACTCTCTGGGGCCAACGTCCTGACTTTC. Residues: CASSRVGLSGANVLTF.